Given below is one T cell receptor beta chain in context. No antigen is known for it. The entry originates in a study of T cell repertoires and HLA-DP antigens. The primer mix covered 54 TRBV segments and 13 TRBJ segments. This table comes from immunoSEQ multiplex PCR, and its TCRdb copy is limited to in-frame clones, with some not included. The table lists 85,000 to 90,000 clones, approximately 89% of them singletons. Trimming at V came to 3 bases and at J to 3 bases, leaving 6 bases not matched to a gene. CDR3 length: 15 residues. Germline CDR1 reads MGHDK; CDR2 reads SYGVNS. Study findings and constraints: Against one allele, clones undetected before culture averaged roughly 38%; against the other, about 51%.

The rearrangement links TRBV25-1 to TRBJ2-7; 9 positions match TRBD1. Sequenced material: CD4+ T cells from PBMCs. The receptor was derived from a man in his fifties in good health and CMV-seronegative. CDR3 DNA: TGTGCCAGCAGTGATGCCGGGACAGGGTACTACGAGCAGTACTTC. Protein sequence: CASSDAGTGYYEQYF.